These 9 T cell receptor beta chains came from one sample sequenced in a study of T cells in Graves' hyperthyroidism and ophthalmopathy. Researchers amplified the TCR beta CDR3 regions from RNA transcripts. A set of HTBI primers served as the primers for a first-round RT-PCR of the TCR CDR3. Each CDR3 protein is one row after TCRdb ran MiXCR on the multiplex PCR reads. The repertoire holds under 650,000 distinct CDR3 sequences, around 15% seen once, with 3.8% in the top ten. Sequencing used blood. The receptors stem from a woman aged 25 to 45 with Graves' hyperthyroidism.

This clonotype was observed a handful of times. This sequence joins TRBV27 and TRBJ2-7; perhaps TRBD2 as D (6 bases). Trimming cost V 1 base and J 2 bases, with 9 bases left between them. This CDR3 region has 14 residues. The V gene's germline CDR1 is MNHEY and CDR2 SMNVEV (reference sequence). CDR3 residues: CASSLLAVPYEQYF. DNA for the CDR3: TGTGCCAGCAGTTTATTAGCGGTCCCCTACGAGCAGTACTTC.

This clonotype was seen many times. The chain joins TRBV3-1 to TRBJ2-1, with TRBD2 identical over 13 bases. V lost 4 bases to trimming and J lost 3 bases; unmatched junction nucleotides: 6. The CDR3 totals 17 residues. Per germline, CDR1 LGHDT and CDR2 YNNKEL (reference sequence). CDR3 DNA: TGTGCCAGCAGCCCCCGGACTAGCGGGAGCCTCTACAATGAGCAGTTCTTC. Encoded protein: CASSPRTSGSLYNEQFF.

This clonotype was seen at least ten times. The chain's CDR3 is CASSFRYTGYEQYF. The CDR3 DNA reads TGTGCCAGCAGTTTCCGGTATACCGGTTACGAGCAGTACTTC. This chain connects TRBV12-3 or TRBV12-4 to TRBJ2-7; unclear D gene. CDR3 length: 14 residues. V was trimmed by 3 bases and J by 4 bases, leaving 13 bases between them.

This rearrangement joins TRBV6-2 or TRBV6-3 to TRBJ2-1; 11 bases fit TRBD2. In germline, CDR1 is MNHEY, CDR2 SVGEGT. The CDR3 contains 16 residues. Trimming at V came to 5 bases and at J to 9 bases, leaving 12 bases not matched to a gene. The CDR3 DNA is TGTGCCAGCAGTGTGACTAGCGGGATAATTGGTGGTGAGCAGTTCTTC. Its protein is CASSVTSGIIGGEQFF.

V usage is TRBV20-1 and J usage is TRBJ1-5, with no clear D. Germline-derived CDR1 and CDR2 are DFQATT and SNEGSKA (reference sequence). Trimming removed 2 bases at V and 4 bases at J, with 9 bases between. The CDR3 is 13 residues long. The CDR3 nucleotides read TGCAGTGCTAGAACGTCCAGTAATCAGCCCCAGCATTTT. It codes for CSARTSSNQPQHF.

This clonotype showed up just a few times. The J gene is TRBJ2-3, the V gene TRBV9; TRBD1 aligns across 7 bases. The CDR3 is 14 amino acids. The V segment lost 3 bases and the J segment 4 bases; nucleotides outside the gene matches: 5. CDR1 is SGDLS, CDR2 YYNGEE, per germline. This chain's CDR3 is CASSGLQGADTQYF. The CDR3 nucleotides read TGTGCCAGCAGCGGTCTCCAGGGGGCAGATACGCAGTATTTT. Supplemented by reference TRBV9 and TRBJ2-3, the full variable domain reads DSGVTQTPKHLITATGQRVTLRCSPRSGDLSVYWYQQSLDQGLQFLIQYYNGEERAKGNILERFSAQQFPDLHSELNLSSLELGDSALYFCASSGLQGADTQYFGPGTRLTVL.

At least ten counts were recorded for this clonotype. V gene TRBV28 combines with J gene TRBJ2-7; D is uncertain. Germline values: CDR1 MDHEN, CDR2 SYDVKM. V lost 6 bases and J 3 bases, leaving 12 bases between the germline ends. The CDR3 length is 13 residues. CDR3 protein: CASSPLRRYEQYF. CDR3 nucleotide sequence: TGTGCCAGCAGCCCATTACGACGCTACGAGCAGTACTTC.

The rearrangement links TRBV20-1 to TRBJ2-7; D ambiguous. CDR1 is DFQATT, CDR2 SNEGSKA, per germline (reference sequence). The CDR3 consists of 13 residues. V lost 5 bases and J lost 3, with 14 bases in between. CDR3 sequence: CSADNRVRYEQYF. The CDR3 DNA follows: TGCAGTGCTGATAATAGAGTCCGCTACGAGCAGTACTTC.

This clonotype was picked up a small number of times. J is TRBJ2-1 and V is TRBV6-1; 7 bases fit TRBD2. Germline V CDR1 and CDR2: MNHNS, SASEGT. CDR3 length: 14 residues. Trimming cost V 2 bases and J 6 bases; bases outside gene matches: 4. The CDR3 spells CASSEFGRTNEQFF. The DNA for the CDR3 is TGTGCCAGCAGTGAATTCGGGAGGACCAATGAGCAGTTCTTC.